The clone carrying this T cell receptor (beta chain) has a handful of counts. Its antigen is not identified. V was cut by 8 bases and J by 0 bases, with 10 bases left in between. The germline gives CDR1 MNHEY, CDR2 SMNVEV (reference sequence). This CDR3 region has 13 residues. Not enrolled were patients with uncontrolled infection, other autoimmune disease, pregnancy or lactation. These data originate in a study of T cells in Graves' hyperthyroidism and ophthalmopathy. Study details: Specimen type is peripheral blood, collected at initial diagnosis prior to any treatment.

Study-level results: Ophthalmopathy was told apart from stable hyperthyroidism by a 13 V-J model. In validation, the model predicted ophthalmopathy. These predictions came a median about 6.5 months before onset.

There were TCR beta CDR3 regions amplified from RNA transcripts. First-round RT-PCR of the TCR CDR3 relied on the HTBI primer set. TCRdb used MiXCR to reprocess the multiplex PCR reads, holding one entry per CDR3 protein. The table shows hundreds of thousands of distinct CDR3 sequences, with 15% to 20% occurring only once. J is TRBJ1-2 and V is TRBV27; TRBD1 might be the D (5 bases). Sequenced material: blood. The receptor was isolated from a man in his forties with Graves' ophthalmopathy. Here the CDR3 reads CASRGTANYGYTF. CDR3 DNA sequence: TGTGCCAGCCGTGGGACTGCTAACTATGGCTACACCTTC.